This T cell receptor beta chain was sequenced for a study of immune evolution from preneoplasia to lung adenocarcinoma. Between the trimmed V and J ends, which lost 3 bases and 4 bases, there was a span of 5 bases. Looked up from germline, CDR1 is SGHRS and CDR2 is YFSETQ. The CDR3 is 11 amino acids. Measured with immunoSEQ multiplex PCR; TCRdb has only the in-frame clones, and not every one. The data contain approximately 4,200 clones, about 85% of them singletons. Worth noting for this clone: Its target is unknown.

Patients had resection in Japan or China between the mid-2010s and the late 2010s. Findings and caveats of the study: From normal lung to invasive adenocarcinoma, top clone frequencies appeared to decrease. Clonality was highest in normal lung, lower in later-stage lesions apparently.

The receptor comes from a person aged 45-60 years with lung adenocarcinoma. Sequencing was done on a sample of FFPE invasive lung adenocarcinoma tissue. The genes are TRBV5-1 and TRBJ2-7, with no clear D. The CDR3 nucleotides read TGCGCCAGCAGCTCGAAATACGAGCAGTACTTC. Residues: CASSSKYEQYF.